These T cell receptor beta chains were read from a single sample in a study of cytomegalovirus exposure and HLA in healthy donors. Sequenced by immunoSEQ multiplex PCR; TCRdb stores in-frame clones only, minus some. The data show under 200,000 clones, 65% to 85% seen once. Material for sequencing was PBMCs. The receptors derive from a man between 60 and 75 years old in good health and CMV-seronegative. Both conserved end residues are part of each CDR3. D genes are given only for firm matches. The size of a clone is reported for some rows only, either as once, few or many, or as a class for expanded clones.

V	length	D	size	J	CDR3	DNA
TRBV28	15	-	-	TRBJ2-7	CASSLENRAVTVQYF	TGTGCCAGCAGTTTAGAAAACAGGGCCGTTACCGTGCAGTACTTC
TRBV1	14	-	-	TRBJ2-1	CTSSQLGDTDEQFF	TGCACCAGCAGCCAACTCGGAGATACGGATGAGCAGTTCTTC
TRBV19	15	-	few	TRBJ1-4	CASSILTATNEKLFF	TGTGCCAGTAGTATACTGACAGCAACTAATGAAAAACTGTTTTTT
TRBV5-6	14	TRBD1	-	TRBJ2-7	CASSLGQGVLEQYF	TGTGCCAGCAGCTTGGGACAGGGGGTTCTGGAGCAGTACTTC
TRBV19	12	-	-	TRBJ2-7	CASQGHFYEQYF	TGTGCCAGCCAGGGACACTTCTACGAGCAGTACTTC
TRBV5-1	14	TRBD2	-	TRBJ2-5	CASSLDLAGETQYF	TGCGCCAGCAGCTTGGACCTAGCGGGAGAGACCCAGTACTTC
TRBV10-1	15	TRBD1	-	TRBJ1-1	CASRDRGHLNTEAFF	TGCGCCAGCAGGGACAGGGGGCACTTGAACACTGAAGCTTTCTTT
TRBV10-3	15	-	-	TRBJ2-3	CAISGGGGGVDTQYF	TGTGCCATCAGTGGAGGGGGGGGCGGGGTAGATACGCAGTATTTT
TRBV11-3	17	-	few	TRBJ2-2	CASSLDGLGWSTGELFF	TGTGCCAGCAGCTTAGATGGCCTAGGCTGGTCGACCGGGGAGCTGTTTTTT
TRBV29-1	15	TRBD1	-	TRBJ2-3	CSVEPRTGGTDTQYF	TGCAGCGTTGAACCCCGGACAGGGGGCACAGATACGCAGTATTTT
TRBV6-5	15	-	-	TRBJ2-7	CASSYSSSGSYEQYF	TGTGCCAGCAGTTACTCGAGTTCAGGCTCCTACGAGCAGTACTTC
TRBV27	15	TRBD1	-	TRBJ2-7	CASSATTGQGYEQYF	TGTGCCAGCAGCGCCACAACCGGACAGGGGTACGAGCAGTACTTC
TRBV12-5	19	TRBD1	-	TRBJ1-1	CASGLFQGSVWTGATEAFF	TGTGCTAGTGGTTTGTTCCAGGGGAGCGTCTGGACAGGGGCCACTGAAGCTTTCTTT
TRBV19	17	TRBD1	-	TRBJ1-2	CASSPWTSLTGGYGYTF	TGTGCCAGTAGTCCCTGGACCTCCCTGACAGGGGGCTATGGCTACACCTTC
TRBV25-1	16	-	few	TRBJ2-2	CASSEFGRGRAGELFF	TGTGCCAGCAGTGAATTTGGGCGGGGGCGCGCCGGGGAGCTGTTTTTT
TRBV27	14	TRBD1	-	TRBJ2-7	CASSLGTGAYEQYF	TGTGCCAGCAGTTTAGGGACAGGGGCCTACGAGCAGTACTTC
TRBV29-1	14	TRBD1	-	TRBJ2-7	CSVSRTGVAYEQHF	TGCAGCGTCTCCCGGACAGGGGTTGCCTACGAGCAGCACTTC
TRBV11-2	16	-	-	TRBJ2-2	CASSLTAGLNTGELFF	TGTGCCAGCAGCTTAACTGCGGGGCTCAACACCGGGGAGCTGTTTTTT
TRBV9	14	-	once	TRBJ1-1	CASSVVPGNTEAFF	TGTGCCAGCAGCGTAGTTCCAGGGAACACTGAAGCTTTCTTT
TRBV5-1	15	TRBD2	-	TRBJ2-5	CASSRPAGGQETQYF	TGCGCCAGCAGCCGCCCAGCGGGGGGACAAGAGACCCAGTACTTC
TRBV7-9	14	TRBD1	-	TRBJ1-4	CASSMDRGSEKLFF	TGTGCCAGCAGTATGGACAGGGGGAGTGAAAAACTGTTTTTT
TRBV7-9	11	-	-	TRBJ2-1	CASSPGNEQFF	TGTGCCAGCAGCCCAGGGAATGAGCAGTTCTTC